These 12 T cell receptor beta chains share one sample of origin, sequenced in a study of blood T cells in healthy people across ages. A J-beta primer mix and a sample-barcoded 5' primer were used in a second PCR of roughly 7 to 12 cycles. TCRdb reanalysed the 5' RACE reads using MiXCR and keeps one entry per CDR3 protein. The sample includes 1.5 million to 2 million distinct CDR3 sequences, 25% to 30% of them seen just once. Sequenced input: blood. The origin of the receptors is a woman in her 30s in good health.

This chain joins TRBV6-5 and TRBJ2-1, with 12 bases identical to TRBD2. The last part of the DNA fits TRBJ2-7 better; the J call may be wrong. The CDR3 runs 17 residues. Germline V lookup: CDR1 MNHEY, CDR2 SVGAGI. The CDR3 DNA reads as TGTGCCAGCAGTTTACTAGCGGGGGGAAGCTCCTACAATGAGCAGTACTTC. It yields the protein CASSLLAGGSSYNEQYF.

The V gene is TRBV28, the J gene TRBJ2-1; no clear D. CDR3 size: 12 residues. Germline CDR1 MDHEN, CDR2 SYDVKM. V dropped 10 bases and J dropped 8 bases, with 15 bases sitting between them. The CDR3 sequence is CATQYGLDEQFF. As DNA, the CDR3 is TGTGCCACCCAGTACGGCTTGGATGAGCAGTTCTTC.

The table lists this clonotype with many counts. The chain combines TRBV7-9 with TRBJ2-7; 14 nucleotides match TRBD2. The CDR3 is 16 residues long. CDR1 and CDR2 (germline): SEHNR, FQNEAQ (reference sequence). V lost 3 bases and J lost 5; bases outside the gene matches: 6. In DNA form, the CDR3 reads TGTGCCAGCAGCTTTCTGACTAGCGGGAGGGCTGACGAGCAGTACTTC. Translated, it gives CASSFLTSGRADEQYF.

This clonotype showed up many times. The V call is TRBV27, the J call TRBJ1-1, with D perhaps matching TRBD1 (5 bases). V lost 8 bases to trimming and J lost 5 bases, with 15 bases between them. Germline CDR1 is MNHEY and CDR2 is SMNVEV (reference sequence). This CDR3 comprises 13 residues. DNA for the CDR3: TGTGCCAGCGCCCCGGGGGTGACAACTGAAGCTTTCTTT. This encodes CASAPGVTTEAFF.

This clonotype was observed a few times. CDR3 sequence reads: CASRRDTTSEQYF. Here the CDR3 DNA reads TGCGCCAGCAGAAGGGACACGACCTCCGAGCAGTACTTC. The V gene is TRBV5-1, the J gene TRBJ2-7; weak D call: TRBD1 (6 bases). The CDR3 has 13 amino acids. In germline, CDR1 is SGHRS, CDR2 YFSETQ. Trimming cost V 5 bases and J 6 bases, with 15 bases left between them. The variable domain in full, with the rest retrieved from reference TRBV5-1 and TRBJ2-7, is KAGVTQTPRYLIKTRGQQVTLSCSPISGHRSVSWYQQTPGQGLQFLFEYFSETQRNKGNFPGRFSGRQFSNSRSEMNVSTLELGDSALYLCASRRDTTSEQYFGPGTRLTVT.

The chain employs TRBV6-5 and TRBJ2-1, with TRBD2 matching over 8 bases. Germline loops: CDR1 MNHEY, CDR2 SVGAGI. The junction had 9 bases not matched to a gene; V was cut back by 8 bases and J by 0 bases. The CDR3 covers 16 residues. The CDR3 bases are TGTGCCAGCGGCCCTGAGCGGGGGAGCTCCTACAATGAGCAGTTCTTC. This codes for CASGPERGSSYNEQFF.

As to this clonotype: One base away lies a much larger clone, so this may be a sequencing read error. The CDR3 loop reads CASSSLDRASQPQHF. CDR3 in DNA: TGTGCCAGCAGTTCCCTGGACAGGGCAAGTCAGCCCCAGCATTTT. The chain couples TRBV28 to TRBJ1-5, with 8 bases lining up with TRBD1. CDR3 size: 15 residues. In germline, CDR1 is MDHEN, CDR2 SYDVKM. The trim removed 4 bases at V and 6 bases at J, leaving 8 bases unmatched. Variable domain in full (rest from reference TRBV28 and TRBJ1-5): DVKVTQSSRYLVKRTGEKVFLECVQDMDHENMFWYRQDPGLGLRLIYFSYDVKMKEKGDIPEGYSVSREKKERFSLILESASTNQTSMYLCASSSLDRASQPQHFGDGTRLSIL.

This clonotype was observed a single time. V usage is TRBV19 and J usage is TRBJ2-7; TRBD1 is a possible D gene (6 bases). Trimming took off 7 bases at V and 0 bases at J, with 22 bases between the two ends. The V gene's germline CDR1 is LNHDA and CDR2 SQIVND (reference sequence). The CDR3 has 17 residues. CDR3 in DNA: TGTGCCAGTAAAGCTAGGGGACACCGTGGGAGCTCCTACGAGCAGTACTTC. Residues: CASKARGHRGSSYEQYF.

This clonotype showed up many times. The rearrangement uses TRBV29-1 and TRBJ2-1; 9 bases fit TRBD2. Germline-derived CDR1 and CDR2 are SQVTM and ANQGSEA. The CDR3 runs to 14 residues. With 6 bases clipped from V and 10 bases from J, the junction kept 13 bases outside the gene matches. The CDR3 region is CSVVRRGGGLEQFF. The DNA of the CDR3 is TGCAGCGTAGTCCGGCGCGGGGGGGGTTTGGAGCAGTTCTTC.

This clonotype was observed a few times. The J gene is TRBJ1-5, the V gene TRBV5-1; D gene uncertain. V was trimmed by 0 bases and J by 6 bases, leaving 19 bases between them. Germline-derived CDR1 and CDR2 are SGHRS and YFSETQ. This CDR3 is built from 17 residues. Here the CDR3 reads CASSLGTDSQVSQPQHF. Written as DNA, the CDR3 is TGCGCCAGCAGCTTGGGAACGGACTCTCAGGTCAGTCAGCCCCAGCATTTT.

This clonotype was counted a few times. This sequence joins TRBV5-1 and TRBJ2-1, with TRBD1 matching over 11 bases. There are 17 residues in the CDR3. With V trimmed by 4 bases and J by 7 bases, 13 bases remained unmatched. Germline V gene data show CDR1 as SGHRS and CDR2 as YFSETQ. In DNA form, the CDR3 reads TGCGCCAGCAGCCCTCCCGGAGGACAGGGGGCTTTGAATGAGCAGTTCTTC. This encodes CASSPPGGQGALNEQFF.

The rearrangement uses TRBV28 and TRBJ2-1, with 10 bases matching TRBD2. V shed 5 bases and J 4 bases; nucleotides not matched to a gene: 5. The germline CDR1 and CDR2 sequences are MDHEN and SYDVKM. The CDR3 is made up of 15 amino acids. CDR3 nucleotides: TGTGCCAGCAGTCAAAGCGGGAGGGAATACAATGAGCAGTTCTTC. Translated: CASSQSGREYNEQFF.